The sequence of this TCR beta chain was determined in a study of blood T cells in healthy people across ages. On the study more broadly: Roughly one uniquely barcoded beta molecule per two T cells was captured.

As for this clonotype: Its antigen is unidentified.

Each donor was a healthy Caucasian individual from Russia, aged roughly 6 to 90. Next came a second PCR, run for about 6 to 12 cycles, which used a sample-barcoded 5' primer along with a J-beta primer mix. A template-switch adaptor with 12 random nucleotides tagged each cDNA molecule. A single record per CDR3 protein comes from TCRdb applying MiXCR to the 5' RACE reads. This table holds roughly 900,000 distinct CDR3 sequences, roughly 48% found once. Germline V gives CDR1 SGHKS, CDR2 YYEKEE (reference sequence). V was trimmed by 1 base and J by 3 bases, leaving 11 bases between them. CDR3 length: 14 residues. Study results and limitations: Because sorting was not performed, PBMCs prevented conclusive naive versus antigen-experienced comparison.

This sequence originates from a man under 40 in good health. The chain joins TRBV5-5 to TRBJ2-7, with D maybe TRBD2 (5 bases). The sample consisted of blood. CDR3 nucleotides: TGTGCCAGCAGCTTGAGTAGAGGGTACTACGAGCAGTACTTC. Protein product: CASSLSRGYYEQYF.